The clone carrying this T cell receptor beta chain was found many times. The antigen is unknown. This specimen comes from a study of CD8 T cells in ankylosing spondylitis. Overall study results and limits: A TCR beta motif of roughly 8 highly homologous variants appeared characteristic of ankylosing spondylitis blood.

It was by quantitative 5'-RACE with molecular barcodes that TCR beta libraries were made. In TCRdb, the 5' RACE reads were re-called with MiXCR into one record per CDR3 protein. The sample consists of roughly 90,000 distinct CDR3 sequences, about 9% of them appearing once. The germline V gene encodes CDR1 GTSNPN and CDR2 SVGIG (reference sequence). V lost 2 bases to trimming and J lost 0 bases, with 10 bases between them. The CDR3 sequence is 14 residues long. The origin of this receptor is a male donor with ankylosing spondylitis. V is TRBV30 and J is TRBJ2-5; D is ambiguous. The sample consisted of blood, either unsorted or a sorted T cell fraction (not recorded which). CDR3 nucleotides: TGTGCCTGGAGTTCAGAGACCGACCAAGAGACCCAGTACTTC. This gives the protein CAWSSETDQETQYF.